The following is a T cell receptor (beta chain) sequence with its context. The antigen remains unidentified. An end of the junction differs from the germline gene, which may be a read error. This CDR3 has 16 amino acids. The use of a sample-barcoded 5' primer and a J-beta primer mix characterized a second PCR of about 7 to 12 cycles. Researchers report that a template-switch adaptor with 12 random nucleotides tagged each cDNA molecule. TCRdb ran MiXCR on the 5' RACE reads and lists one entry per CDR3 protein. The data contain about 1.6 million distinct CDR3 sequences, about 32% of them seen just once; the ten biggest clones take up around 11%. The entry originates in a study of blood T cells in healthy people across ages. Study results and caveats: Diversity was higher, and naive CD4+ cells more numerous, in long-lived donors than in aged donors.

For every donor, a draw yielded around 10 milliliters of peripheral blood. Extraction yielded at least 6 micrograms of total RNA per sample. The sequence came from a woman aged 25 to 39 in good health. The chain combines TRBV12-3 or TRBV12-4 with TRBJ2-3, with D unclear. Input material: blood. The CDR3 reads CASSLIGAPSTDTRYF. The CDR3 DNA sequence: TGTGCCAGCAGCCTCATTGGAGCGCCAAGCACAGATACGCGGTATTTT.